This T cell receptor beta chain came from a study of shared clonotypes between healthy human individuals (dated by TCRdb to 2020 to 2022). Some background on the complete study: A couple of women and three men aged 18 to 49 years were included in the cohort. Libraries were prepared and TCR repertoires were sequenced by different laboratories using diverse techniques, in order to increase sequencing depth and limit assay-specific biases. For each donor, three plates each were used for CD4 naive and CD4 memory, two plates were used for CD8 naive, and one plate was used for CD8 memory. The study deeply sequenced blood TCR repertoires of about 5 healthy adults to estimate repertoire size and the extent of clonotype sharing between individuals. Between about 0.85 and 9.5 billion PBMCs per donor were obtained by leukapheresis. Broad study findings and their caveats: Based on pairwise subsampling, the degree of clonotype sharing among donors was expected to be affected by sequencing depth. Roughly 5% of naive CD4, around 3.5% of naive CD8, about 2.5% of memory CD4, and 0.4% of memory CD8 clonotypes were shared across four donors. Compared with non-shared clonotypes, the clonotypes found in all four sorted-subset donors had higher generation probabilities. The small number of donors limited the genetic and exposure-history diversity represented. Larger estimated clonotype richness was generally found for naive subsets than for memory subsets. Only blood was sampled, and tissue TCR repertoires likely differ from those in blood. Even with the large sequencing depth, rarefaction of the sorted-subset datasets indicated that sequencing was incomplete.

The germline V end is reduced by 3 bases and the J end by 3 bases; junction bases left unmatched: 4. The CDR3 spans 16 residues, from the cysteine through the phenylalanine. Only the CDR3 portion is preserved as DNA: 48 bases, with reading frame beginning at the first base. Taken from the germline V gene (reference sequence), the CDR1 and CDR2 loops are LNHDA and SQIVND. Using the deep immunoSEQ assay, multiplex PCR amplified TCR CDR3 regions from genomic DNA. For each cell subset, the extracted genomic DNA was distributed evenly across all wells of several immunoSEQ 96-well plates, and each plate served as one replicate. Each replicate PCR for sorted subsets received approximately 200 ng genomic DNA, equal to about 30,000 T cell genomes. The purified libraries were quantified using a Qubit 3.0 fluorometer, sized with a Bioanalyzer 2100, and then quantified again using the KAPA Library Quantification kit. Every immunoSEQ 96-well plate was sequenced on a separate single-read 150-cycle Illumina NextSeq 550 flow cell. As for how the authors treated the data: The immunoSEQ output contained only junctional sequences without quality scores, so filtering could not match that applied to full-length reads. Sequences were annotated with PyIR, a Python wrapper for IgBLAST v1.9, using IMGT germline references to assign V/J genes and CDR3. Reads were removed for weak V/J assignments (E-value above 1e-6), missing CDR3, stop codons, out-of-frame junctions, or ambiguous translated residues. V3J clonotypes were defined as sequences sharing an identical inferred V gene, J gene, and CDR3 amino acid sequence. Percentage overlap between repertoires was computed as shared unique clonotypes divided by the size of the smaller repertoire. Repertoire richness was assessed with RTK rarefaction, the Chao1 estimator, and Recon v2.1 estimates of unobserved clonotypes. For all TCRbeta clonotypes obtained by the gDNA method from a handful of donors, generation probabilities were computed with OLGA. Entries here come from immuneACCESS through TCRdb and include only in-frame sequences with V and J called. Some clones fail to appear in such tables; in the studies checked, an unresolved V gene covers under half of the shortfall, and the cause of the remainder is unknown. V and J calls and clone size come straight from that table; D and trimming were deduced from the DNA. Counted in this sample were 500,000 to 700,000 clones; approximately 95% of them appeared once. Over 0.095% of the sample is in the top ten clones.

CD8 naive samples were CD45RO-negative cells positively selected for CCR7, giving a CD45RA+CCR7+ population that excluded TemRA cells. Donors were healthy HIV-negative adults with no recently reported acute infections or vaccinations. Every donor was a Caucasian adult living in Nashville, Tennessee, USA. Blood was collected by leukapheresis, and PBMCs were isolated by Ficoll-Histopaque density gradient centrifugation and then cryopreserved in liquid nitrogen vapor phase. Analytical flow cytometry was used to check the purity and quantity of each magnetically sorted T cell population. Each sorted fraction had its genomic DNA isolated and then quantified by UV absorbance on a Nanodrop 2000c. About this clone itself: Its antigen remains undetermined. Per-base qualities were not stored, and no clone one base away is much larger.

The clonotype originates from a young woman in good health. This receptor chain uses TRBV19 and TRBJ2-1, with TRBD2 identical over 11 junction bases. Specimen: naive CD8+ T cells sorted from blood. The cell subset or site label, as the study defines it: CD45RA+CCR7+. In nucleotides, the sequence is TGTGCCAGTAGTATGGGACTAGCGGCGTACTACAATGAGCAGTTCTTC. It encodes CASSMGLAAYYNEQFF.